Detailed here is one T cell receptor (beta chain). This entry belongs to a study of blood T cell repertoires in COVID-19. The wider study: PBMCs, B-cell-depleted T cells, or T cells were the source of the cDNA or gDNA that made up the material.

This study enrolled people aged about 18 to 100 from 20 to 25 US geographic areas. Clinical history as reported by participants underpinned cohort assignment. V lost 2 bases and J lost 0, with 5 bases in between. The CDR3 is 13 residues long. From germline, CDR1 is MNHEY and CDR2 SVGEGT. As originally analysed: By means of reference gene primer amplification, nucleated cell counts were estimated. Assay: immunoSEQ multiplex PCR; the TCRdb copy retains only in-frame clones and omits some. That table furnishes V, J and clone size, whereas the DNA furnished D and trimming. Found here are roughly 150,000 clones, 75% to 90% of them singletons; the top ten hold 5.2%.

This clonotype originated in a man in his sixties or seventies who had been exposed to COVID-19. J is TRBJ2-7 and V is TRBV6-2 or TRBV6-3; no definite D call. Sequenced sample: PBMCs or T cells enriched from blood (not recorded which). CDR3 residues: CASSYASSYEQYF. In DNA form, the CDR3 reads TGTGCCAGCAGTTACGCCAGCTCCTACGAGCAGTACTTC.